A selection of T cell receptor beta chains follows, all from one sample in a study of CD8 T cells in Susac syndrome. Each CDR3 protein is one row after TCRdb ran MiXCR on the immunoSEQ multiplex PCR reads. The table has roughly 120,000 distinct CDR3 sequences, about 96% seen once; the top ten hold more than 0.08%. Input material: CD4+ T cells from PBMCs. These receptors all stem from a human donor in good health. Both conserved end residues are part of each CDR3. A D gene is named only where the DNA matches it firmly. Size tells how often a clone was seen (once, few, many) or the class of an expanded clone, and some rows leave it out.

d_call: -
j_call: TRBJ1-1
v_call: TRBV20-1
clone_size: -
cdr3_nt: TGCAGTGCTAGAGATAGGTGGGGGCCGATGAACACTGAAGCTTTCTTT
cdr3_aa: CSARDRWGPMNTEAFF

d_call: -
j_call: TRBJ2-3
v_call: TRBV7-2
clone_size: -
cdr3_nt: TGTGCCAGCAGCTTTATAGATACGCAGTATTTT
cdr3_aa: CASSFIDTQYF

d_call: -
j_call: TRBJ2-7
v_call: TRBV9
clone_size: -
cdr3_nt: TGTGCCAGCAGCAAGGGACCTCTCCAATCGGGTCGCTACGAGCAGTACTTC
cdr3_aa: CASSKGPLQSGRYEQYF

d_call: -
j_call: TRBJ2-6
v_call: TRBV12-3/TRBV12-4
clone_size: -
cdr3_nt: TGTGCCAGCAGTGACCCGGGACGGGCAGGGGCCAACGTCCTGACTTTC
cdr3_aa: CASSDPGRAGANVLTF

d_call: -
j_call: TRBJ2-5
v_call: TRBV5-1
clone_size: -
cdr3_nt: TGCGCCAGCAGCTTGGTTGGGCCAGGACCGGAGACCCAGTACTTC
cdr3_aa: CASSLVGPGPETQYF

d_call: TRBD1
j_call: TRBJ1-1
v_call: TRBV23-1
clone_size: -
cdr3_nt: TGCGCCAGCAGTCAGTCGGGACAGGGACTTAGATATGACACTGAAGCTTTCTTT
cdr3_aa: CASSQSGQGLRYDTEAFF

d_call: -
j_call: TRBJ1-4
v_call: TRBV12-3/TRBV12-4
clone_size: -
cdr3_nt: TGTGCCAGCAGGGACAGCACCAATGAAAAACTGTTTTTT
cdr3_aa: CASRDSTNEKLFF

d_call: -
j_call: TRBJ1-2
v_call: TRBV18
clone_size: -
cdr3_nt: TGTGCCAGCTCACCACTCTTGGACAGCCCTAACTATGGCTACACCTTC
cdr3_aa: CASSPLLDSPNYGYTF

d_call: -
j_call: TRBJ2-7
v_call: TRBV15
clone_size: -
cdr3_nt: TGTGCCACCAGCAGTGGGGGGTTATGGGACCGCTCCTACGAGCAGTACTTC
cdr3_aa: CATSSGGLWDRSYEQYF

d_call: TRBD1
j_call: TRBJ2-1
v_call: TRBV5-5
clone_size: -
cdr3_nt: TGTGCCAGCAGCTTGAGGCAGGGGGCCGACAATGAGCAGTTCTTC
cdr3_aa: CASSLRQGADNEQFF

d_call: -
j_call: TRBJ2-5
v_call: TRBV2
clone_size: once
cdr3_nt: TGTGCCAGCACCGCGGTCTTCGAGACCCAGTACTTC
cdr3_aa: CASTAVFETQYF

d_call: -
j_call: TRBJ1-3
v_call: TRBV3-1
clone_size: -
cdr3_nt: TGTGCCAGCAGCCATCGATGGGGTTGGGGCGGAAACACCATATATTTT
cdr3_aa: CASSHRWGWGGNTIYF

d_call: -
j_call: TRBJ2-7
v_call: TRBV7-3
clone_size: -
cdr3_nt: TGTGCCAGCAGCCCCAGGGGTGTGGGCGAGCAGTACTTC
cdr3_aa: CASSPRGVGEQYF

d_call: -
j_call: TRBJ1-1
v_call: TRBV4-2
clone_size: -
cdr3_nt: TGTGCCAGCAGCCAAGATCCTGTGAACACTGAAGCTTTCTTT
cdr3_aa: CASSQDPVNTEAFF

d_call: TRBD1
j_call: TRBJ2-6
v_call: TRBV28
clone_size: -
cdr3_nt: TGTGCCAGCAGTTTGAGAGGGGGCGCTGGGGCCAACGTCCTGACTTTC
cdr3_aa: CASSLRGGAGANVLTF

d_call: -
j_call: TRBJ2-5
v_call: TRBV29-1
clone_size: -
cdr3_nt: TGCAGCGTTGGGTTCCGGGGGCAAGAGACCCAGTACTTC
cdr3_aa: CSVGFRGQETQYF

d_call: -
j_call: TRBJ2-2
v_call: TRBV7-3
clone_size: -
cdr3_nt: TGTGCCAGCAGCTTAGTCAGGGTGAACACCGGGGAGCTGTTTTTT
cdr3_aa: CASSLVRVNTGELFF

d_call: -
j_call: TRBJ1-5
v_call: TRBV5-1
clone_size: -
cdr3_nt: TGCGCCAGCAGCTTGGGCGGGAAAGATCAGCCCCAGCATTTT
cdr3_aa: CASSLGGKDQPQHF

d_call: -
j_call: TRBJ1-1
v_call: TRBV7-9
clone_size: -
cdr3_nt: TGTGCCAGCAGCCCCCAGGGCAGGATGAACACTGAAGCTTTCTTT
cdr3_aa: CASSPQGRMNTEAFF

d_call: TRBD2
j_call: TRBJ2-5
v_call: TRBV20-1
clone_size: -
cdr3_nt: TGCAGTGCTAGAGATCCCCGGACTAGTAAAGAGACCCAGTACTTC
cdr3_aa: CSARDPRTSKETQYF

d_call: -
j_call: TRBJ1-2
v_call: TRBV19
clone_size: -
cdr3_nt: TGTGCCAGTACTGAAAAGGACAACTATGGCTACACCTTC
cdr3_aa: CASTEKDNYGYTF

d_call: -
j_call: TRBJ1-2
v_call: TRBV3-1
clone_size: -
cdr3_nt: TGTGCCAGCAGCGACGGGCAGTCCCCATATGGCTACACCTTC
cdr3_aa: CASSDGQSPYGYTF

d_call: -
j_call: TRBJ2-3
v_call: TRBV4-3
clone_size: few
cdr3_nt: TGCGCCAGCAGCCCCCCGGGTGGTCCGCAGTATTTT
cdr3_aa: CASSPPGGPQYF

d_call: -
j_call: TRBJ2-3
v_call: TRBV7-2
clone_size: -
cdr3_nt: TGTGCCAGCAGCTCTCTGCCTAATAGGGCAGATACGCAGTATTTT
cdr3_aa: CASSSLPNRADTQYF

d_call: -
j_call: TRBJ1-1
v_call: TRBV6-2/TRBV6-3
clone_size: -
cdr3_nt: TGTGCCAGCACTAATATGAACACTGAAGCTTTCTTT
cdr3_aa: CASTNMNTEAFF

d_call: -
j_call: TRBJ1-1
v_call: TRBV29-1
clone_size: -
cdr3_nt: TGCAGTTCAGGACGAATGAACACTGAAGCTTTCTTT
cdr3_aa: CSSGRMNTEAFF

d_call: -
j_call: TRBJ2-1
v_call: TRBV12-3/TRBV12-4
clone_size: -
cdr3_nt: TGTGCCAGCAGTCTCTCTAGCGCCGGGCGTGATGAGCAGTTCTTC
cdr3_aa: CASSLSSAGRDEQFF

d_call: -
j_call: TRBJ2-7
v_call: TRBV2
clone_size: -
cdr3_nt: TGTGCCAGCAGTGGAGGGAACGAGCAGTACTTC
cdr3_aa: CASSGGNEQYF

d_call: -
j_call: TRBJ1-1
v_call: TRBV27
clone_size: -
cdr3_nt: TGTGCCAGCAGTTTATCGACACGTCACACTGAAGCTTTCTTT
cdr3_aa: CASSLSTRHTEAFF

d_call: -
j_call: TRBJ1-1
v_call: TRBV4-2
clone_size: -
cdr3_nt: TGTGCCAGCAGCCAAGGTAAAAGGAACACTGAAGCTTTCTTT
cdr3_aa: CASSQGKRNTEAFF

d_call: TRBD2
j_call: TRBJ2-5
v_call: TRBV12-3/TRBV12-4
clone_size: -
cdr3_nt: TGTGCCAGCAGTCCGTCGACTAGCCCGGAGACCCAGTACTTC
cdr3_aa: CASSPSTSPETQYF

d_call: -
j_call: TRBJ1-6
v_call: TRBV30
clone_size: -
cdr3_nt: TGTGCCTGGAGTCTATTGGGCTCCTATAATTCACCCCTCCACTTT
cdr3_aa: CAWSLLGSYNSPLHF

d_call: TRBD2
j_call: TRBJ2-7
v_call: TRBV7-2
clone_size: -
cdr3_nt: TGTGCCAGCAGCTTAGGGAGCGGGGTCTCCTACGAGCAGTACTTC
cdr3_aa: CASSLGSGVSYEQYF

d_call: -
j_call: TRBJ1-1
v_call: TRBV9
clone_size: -
cdr3_nt: TGTGCCAGCAGCGTAGAGCTGAATGAAGCTTTCTTT
cdr3_aa: CASSVELNEAFF

d_call: -
j_call: TRBJ2-4
v_call: TRBV19
clone_size: once
cdr3_nt: TGTGCCAGTAGTAAAAATGGGAACAGGGAGGGTAACATTCAGTACTTC
cdr3_aa: CASSKNGNREGNIQYF

d_call: TRBD1
j_call: TRBJ1-2
v_call: TRBV9
clone_size: -
cdr3_nt: TGTGCCAGCAGCCCCCGACAGGGGATTGCTATCCGCTACACCTTC
cdr3_aa: CASSPRQGIAIRYTF

d_call: -
j_call: TRBJ2-2
v_call: TRBV27
clone_size: -
cdr3_nt: TGTGCCAGCAGTTTAGGGGGGGCCTGGACTTCCGGGGAGCTGTTTTTT
cdr3_aa: CASSLGGAWTSGELFF

d_call: -
j_call: TRBJ2-7
v_call: TRBV23-1
clone_size: -
cdr3_nt: TGCGCCAGCAGTCAATCGGAGACGCTAGCCTACGAGCAGTACTTC
cdr3_aa: CASSQSETLAYEQYF

d_call: -
j_call: TRBJ1-1
v_call: TRBV5-1
clone_size: -
cdr3_nt: TGCGCCAGCAGCTTGGAAGGGGGTAGGGCCACTGAAGCTTTCTTT
cdr3_aa: CASSLEGGRATEAFF

d_call: -
j_call: TRBJ2-6
v_call: TRBV5-4
clone_size: -
cdr3_nt: TGTGCCAGCAGCCTAGGACGGAGCTCTGGGGCCAACGTCCTGACTTTC
cdr3_aa: CASSLGRSSGANVLTF

d_call: -
j_call: TRBJ1-1
v_call: TRBV15
clone_size: -
cdr3_nt: TGTGCCACCAGCCGGCAGGATTTGAACACTGAAGCTTTCTTT
cdr3_aa: CATSRQDLNTEAFF

d_call: TRBD1
j_call: TRBJ1-1
v_call: TRBV12-3/TRBV12-4
clone_size: -
cdr3_nt: TGTGCCAGCAGCAGAGTGGGACAGGGTAACACTGAAGCTTTCTTT
cdr3_aa: CASSRVGQGNTEAFF

d_call: TRBD1
j_call: TRBJ1-5
v_call: TRBV6-2/TRBV6-3
clone_size: -
cdr3_nt: TGTGCCAGCAGTCGGGACAGTGTAAATCAGCCCCAGCATTTT
cdr3_aa: CASSRDSVNQPQHF

d_call: -
j_call: TRBJ2-5
v_call: TRBV7-2
clone_size: -
cdr3_nt: TGTGCCAGCAGCTTCGGGGCGGCCTCACAAGAGACCCAGTACTTC
cdr3_aa: CASSFGAASQETQYF

d_call: TRBD1
j_call: TRBJ1-6
v_call: TRBV7-9
clone_size: -
cdr3_nt: TGTGCCAGCAGCTTACAGGGGGCAAATAATTCACCCCTCCACTTT
cdr3_aa: CASSLQGANNSPLHF

d_call: TRBD2
j_call: TRBJ2-2
v_call: TRBV3-1
clone_size: once
cdr3_nt: TGTGCCAGCAGCCAAAGTAGCGGGTACACCGGGGAGCTGTTTTTT
cdr3_aa: CASSQSSGYTGELFF

d_call: -
j_call: TRBJ2-4
v_call: TRBV19
clone_size: -
cdr3_nt: TGTGCCAGTAACCGGTTCCAGGGGGCCAAAAACATTCAGTACTTC
cdr3_aa: CASNRFQGAKNIQYF

d_call: TRBD1
j_call: TRBJ2-5
v_call: TRBV7-9
clone_size: once
cdr3_nt: TGTGCCAGCAGCTTATTCCCCCCAGGGGGCCGGGAGACCCAGTACTTC
cdr3_aa: CASSLFPPGGRETQYF

d_call: -
j_call: TRBJ2-7
v_call: TRBV12-3/TRBV12-4
clone_size: -
cdr3_nt: TGTGCCAGCAGTTCGGGGTCTGGTTACGAGCAGTACTTC
cdr3_aa: CASSSGSGYEQYF

d_call: -
j_call: TRBJ2-7
v_call: TRBV7-9
clone_size: -
cdr3_nt: TGTGCCAGCAGCCCCTCCCGGCAGGTCTACGAGCAGTACTTC
cdr3_aa: CASSPSRQVYEQYF

d_call: TRBD1
j_call: TRBJ2-3
v_call: TRBV29-1
clone_size: -
cdr3_nt: TGCAGCGTGGACAGGACCACAGATACGCAGTATTTT
cdr3_aa: CSVDRTTDTQYF

d_call: -
j_call: TRBJ1-2
v_call: TRBV7-9
clone_size: -
cdr3_nt: TGTGCCAGCAGCTTATCCCGGGTCAGCGACTATGGCTACACCTTC
cdr3_aa: CASSLSRVSDYGYTF

d_call: -
j_call: TRBJ2-4
v_call: TRBV12-3/TRBV12-4
clone_size: -
cdr3_nt: TGTGCCAGCAGTTTAGGAAACATTCAGTACTTC
cdr3_aa: CASSLGNIQYF

d_call: -
j_call: TRBJ2-4
v_call: TRBV9
clone_size: -
cdr3_nt: TGTGCCAGCAGCGTAGCCCCCGGGACAAACCGCGGAAACATTCAGTACTTC
cdr3_aa: CASSVAPGTNRGNIQYF

d_call: -
j_call: TRBJ1-5
v_call: TRBV5-1
clone_size: -
cdr3_nt: TGCGCCAGCAGCTTGAGGGTCAGGCCGTCGCATAGCAATCAGCCCCAGCATTTT
cdr3_aa: CASSLRVRPSHSNQPQHF

d_call: -
j_call: TRBJ2-5
v_call: TRBV28
clone_size: -
cdr3_nt: TGTGCCAGCAGCCCCCCTGGGCTAAGTGGGACCCAGTACTTC
cdr3_aa: CASSPPGLSGTQYF

d_call: -
j_call: TRBJ1-5
v_call: TRBV5-6
clone_size: -
cdr3_nt: TGTGCCAGCAGCTCAGGGTGGAGTCAGCCCCAGCATTTT
cdr3_aa: CASSSGWSQPQHF

d_call: TRBD1
j_call: TRBJ2-5
v_call: TRBV14
clone_size: -
cdr3_nt: TGTGCCAGCAGCCAAGGCGGGACAGGGCGATACGAGACCCAGTACTTC
cdr3_aa: CASSQGGTGRYETQYF

d_call: -
j_call: TRBJ2-2
v_call: TRBV5-1
clone_size: -
cdr3_nt: TGCGCCAGCAGCGAAAACCCAATGGGGGGGCCCGGGGAGCTGTTTTTT
cdr3_aa: CASSENPMGGPGELFF